These 29 T cell receptor beta chains were all obtained from the same sample, sequenced in a study of blood T cells in healthy people across ages. Combining a sample-barcoded 5' primer with a J-beta primer mix, a second PCR ran for roughly 6 to 12 cycles. TCRdb re-called the 5' RACE reads through MiXCR, storing one row per CDR3 protein. Of 600,000 to 850,000 distinct CDR3 sequences in the sample, about 42% were seen once. The specimen was blood. These receptors were obtained from a woman between 55 and 75 years old in good health.

The CDR3 coding sequence is TGCAGTGCTAGATCCAATCTTCTGGACAGGGTAAATGAGCAGTTCTTC. It is translated as CSARSNLLDRVNEQFF. The chain combines TRBV20-1 with TRBJ2-1; 8 bases line up with TRBD1. Looked up from germline, CDR1 is DFQATT and CDR2 is SNEGSKA (reference sequence). The CDR3 length is 16 residues. Trimming at V came to 2 bases and at J to 7 bases, leaving 13 bases not matched to a gene.

This clonotype has just a few counts. V and J are TRBV24-1 and TRBJ2-1; unclear D gene. This CDR3 has 15 residues. The germline gives CDR1 KGHDR, CDR2 SFDVKD. The ends were cut back, 4 bases at V and 0 bases at J, with 9 bases in the middle. The CDR3 bases are TGTGCCACCAGTGACCCCGCGTCCTCCTACAATGAGCAGTTCTTC. Encoded protein: CATSDPASSYNEQFF.

The rearrangement joins TRBV9 to TRBJ2-1; tentatively, D is TRBD1 (6 bases). This CDR3 is built from 13 residues. Looked up from germline, CDR1 is SGDLS and CDR2 is YYNGEE. The germline V and J ends were trimmed by 0 bases and 5 bases, with 6 bases remaining between them. Written as DNA, the CDR3 is TGTGCCAGCAGCGTAGGACAGGACAATGAGCAGTTCTTC. Protein sequence: CASSVGQDNEQFF.

At least ten counts were recorded for this clonotype. This chain connects TRBV20-1 to TRBJ1-1; 7 positions match TRBD1. There are 13 residues in the CDR3. With 7 bases clipped from V and 0 bases from J, the junction kept 5 bases outside the gene matches. The germline gives CDR1 DFQATT, CDR2 SNEGSKA (reference sequence). The CDR3 DNA sequence: TGCAGTGTTACGACAGGGTTGAACACTGAAGCTTTCTTT. This encodes CSVTTGLNTEAFF.

There are a few counts of this clonotype. The rearrangement links TRBV10-3 to TRBJ2-3; 7 positions match TRBD2. The V segment lost 4 bases and the J segment 4 bases; nucleotides outside the gene matches: 8. The CDR3 runs to 15 residues. From germline, CDR1 is ENHRY and CDR2 SYGVKD. CDR3 sequence (DNA): TGTGCCATCAGTGGAAAGGCGGGGAGGGCAGATACGCAGTATTTT. Its translation is CAISGKAGRADTQYF.

CDR3 coding DNA: TGTGCCATCAGTGAGTCGTGGGGAGAGGCCAATCAGCCCCAGCATTTT. Translation gives CAISESWGEANQPQHF. J is TRBJ1-5 and V is TRBV10-3; no clear D. The CDR3 covers 16 residues. Trimming left V 0 bases short and J 3 bases short, with 12 bases between. CDR1 and CDR2 (germline): ENHRY, SYGVKD.

Concerning this clonotype: A much larger clone sits a single nucleotide away, making a read error possible. This chain connects TRBV5-1 to TRBJ2-7; 9 nucleotides agree with TRBD1. The CDR3 spans 14 residues. V lost 4 bases, J lost 6 bases, and 8 bases stayed unmatched. Per the germline V gene, CDR1 is SGHRS and CDR2 is YFSETQ. CDR3 coding DNA: TGCGCCAGCAGCGCGACAGGGGGACCATCCGAGCAGTACTTC. Residues: CASSATGGPSEQYF.

A single count supports this clonotype. The V and J genes are TRBV3-1 and TRBJ1-3; D gene unclear. Trimming left V 0 bases short and J 10 bases short, with 1 base between. The germline V gene has CDR1 LGHDT and CDR2 YNNKEL (reference sequence). CDR3 length: 10 amino acids. The DNA for the CDR3 is TGTGCCAGCAGCCAAGAGACCATATATTTT. Translated: CASSQETIYF. The variable domain in full, with the rest retrieved from reference TRBV3-1 and TRBJ1-3, is DTAVSQTPKYLVTQMGNDKSIKCEQNLGHDTMYWYKQDSKKFLKIMFSYNNKELIINETVPNRFSPKSPDKAHLNLHINSLELGDSAVYFCASSQETIYFGEGSWLTVV.

This clonotype came up a few times. This sequence may be a read error, since a much larger clone differs from it by one base. V is TRBV5-1 and J is TRBJ1-2; 9 positions agree with TRBD1. Trimming removed 3 bases from V and 10 bases from J; junction bases left unmatched: 10. The germline gives CDR1 SGHRS, CDR2 YFSETQ. The CDR3 is 14 amino acids. The CDR3 sequence is CASSSKRTGDDYTF. The CDR3 DNA is TGCGCCAGCAGCTCAAAACGGACAGGGGATGACTACACCTTC.

This clonotype was detected ten times or more. This chain connects TRBV12-3 or TRBV12-4 to TRBJ2-6; 10 bases line up with TRBD1. The CDR3 sequence is 19 residues long. J was trimmed by 1 base and V by 7 bases; bases with no gene match: 13. The CDR3 DNA sequence: TGTGCCAGCATCCGTGCGGGGACAGGGGTAATTTCTGGGGCCAACGTCCTGACTTTC. Translated: CASIRAGTGVISGANVLTF.

The count of this clonotype is one. The chain links TRBV5-6 to TRBJ1-5; 7 bases line up with TRBD1. The germline CDR1 and CDR2 sequences are SGHDT and YYEEEE. V dropped 4 bases and J dropped 8; count of bases not matched to a gene: 6. The CDR3 length is 13 residues. CDR3 region: CASSEDRQEPQHF. The CDR3 DNA reads TGTGCCAGCAGCGAGGACAGGCAGGAGCCCCAGCATTTT.

Concerning this clonotype itself: Since a much larger clone is just one base distant, this may be a read error. The gene calls are TRBV2 and TRBJ2-5, with D tentatively TRBD1 (5 bases). V was pared by 7 bases and J by 11 bases, with 23 bases between. This CDR3 spans 14 amino acids. The V gene's germline CDR1 is SNHLY and CDR2 FYNNEI. CDR3 coding DNA: TGTGCCAGCACCTCAGGGTATATGGTCAATGAGCAGTACTTC. It translates to CASTSGYMVNEQYF. The full variable domain, rest sourced from reference TRBV2 and TRBJ2-5, is EPEVTQTPSHQVTQMGQEVILRCVPISNHLYFYWYRQILGQKVEFLVSFYNNEISEKSEIFDDQFSVERPDGSNFTLKIRSTKLEDSAMYFCASTSGYMVNEQYFGPGTRLLVL.

This clonotype was recorded a few times. The J gene is TRBJ2-5, the V gene TRBV7-2; TRBD2 agrees at 9 bases. The CDR3 runs 15 residues. CDR1 and CDR2 (germline): SGHTA, FQGNSA. With 5 bases clipped from V and 5 bases from J, the junction kept 9 bases outside the gene matches. CDR3 region: CASSPSGTSMETQYF. The CDR3 bases are TGTGCCAGCAGCCCTTCCGGGACTAGCATGGAGACCCAGTACTTC.

A few counts support this clonotype. This chain links TRBV5-6 with TRBJ2-1; the D call may be TRBD1 or TRBD2 (5 bases each). This CDR3 is built from 16 residues. CDR1 and CDR2 (germline): SGHDT, YYEEEE. Between the trimmed V and J ends, which lost 3 bases and 5 bases, there was a span of 18 bases. CDR3 in amino acids: CASSWPRSGPDNEQFF. The CDR3 DNA sequence: TGTGCCAGCAGCTGGCCCCGGTCGGGACCCGACAATGAGCAGTTCTTC. Based on the CDR3 plus reference TRBV5-6 and TRBJ2-1, the full variable domain is DAGVTQSPTHLIKTRGQQVTLRCSPKSGHDTVSWYQQALGQGPQFIFQYYEEEERQRGNFPDRFSGHQFPNYSSELNVNALLLGDSALYLCASSWPRSGPDNEQFFGPGTRLTVL.

Concerning this clonotype itself: This may stem from a read error, because a much larger clone lies one nucleotide away. This chain connects TRBV12-3 or TRBV12-4 to TRBJ2-3; a weak D match, TRBD2 (5 bases). CDR3 length: 13 amino acids. CDR3 bases: TGTGCCAGTTCCCAAGCGGACGTAGATACGGAGTATTTT. It codes for CASSQADVDTEYF.

Points on this clonotype: Given a much more abundant clone one base away, this may be a read error. The chain links TRBV28 to TRBJ2-7, with unresolved D. V lost 8 bases and J lost 7, with 15 bases in between. CDR3 size: 12 residues. CDR1 MDHEN and CDR2 SYDVKM come from the germline V gene. The chain's CDR3 is CASERYYNEQYF. CDR3 nucleotide sequence: TGTGCCAGCGAAAGGTATTACAATGAGCAGTACTTC.

This clonotype was seen a handful of times. The chain links TRBV7-9 to TRBJ2-5; TRBD2 agrees at 8 bases. Germline CDR1 SEHNR, CDR2 FQNEAQ (reference sequence). Losses at the gene ends were 1 base for V and 3 bases for J; bases not matched to a gene: 10. The CDR3 extends over 17 amino acids. The CDR3 region is CASSLGTGSGKEETQYF. CDR3 sequence (DNA): TGTGCCAGCAGCTTAGGAACCGGTAGCGGGAAGGAAGAGACCCAGTACTTC.

This clonotype was seen only a few times. Here the CDR3 reads CSGERGLSDTQYF. DNA for the CDR3: TGCAGTGGAGAGCGGGGGTTGTCAGATACGCAGTATTTT. V and J are TRBV20-1 and TRBJ2-3; the match to TRBD2 covers 8 bases. The germline CDR1 and CDR2 sequences are DFQATT and SNEGSKA (reference sequence). With 7 bases clipped from V and 4 bases from J, the junction kept 7 bases outside the gene matches. The CDR3 covers 13 residues.

The chain joins TRBV3-1 to TRBJ1-1; D unclear. The CDR3 sequence is 13 residues long. The germline V gene has CDR1 LGHDT and CDR2 YNNKEL (reference sequence). Trimming took 3 bases from V and 7 from J, leaving 12 bases between them. The chain's CDR3 is CASSHGGINEAFF. Written as DNA, the CDR3 is TGTGCCAGCAGCCACGGTGGGATAAATGAAGCTTTCTTT.

This clonotype was recorded a few times. J is TRBJ2-1 and V is TRBV5-1; D call uncertain. The CDR3 sequence is 16 residues long. Germline V gene sequence: CDR1 SGHRS, CDR2 YFSETQ. With 3 bases removed from V and 0 bases from J, the gap between germline ends came to 13 bases. The CDR3 spells CASSSSLLSSYNEQFF. As DNA, the CDR3 is TGCGCCAGCAGCTCGAGCCTGTTGAGCTCCTACAATGAGCAGTTCTTC.

The V gene is TRBV20-1, the J gene TRBJ1-2; D is undetermined. Deletions cut 3 bases from V and 3 bases from J, with 11 bases between. The CDR3 is 13 amino acids. Germline V gives CDR1 DFQATT, CDR2 SNEGSKA (reference sequence). CDR3 protein: CSASPDTDYGYTF. The CDR3 DNA is TGCAGTGCTAGCCCTGACACGGACTATGGCTACACCTTC.

The rearrangement joins TRBV6-1 to TRBJ2-1, with TRBD1 matching 7 bases. The length of the CDR3 is 12 residues. Germline values: CDR1 MNHNS, CDR2 SASEGT. V was pared by 2 bases and J by 10 bases, with 2 bases of the junction left unmatched. The CDR3 reads CASSEPGQEQFF. The DNA for the CDR3 is TGTGCCAGCAGTGAACCGGGACAGGAGCAGTTCTTC.

This clonotype turned up a few times. The rearrangement uses TRBV6-5 and TRBJ2-1; 9 positions match TRBD2. This CDR3 is 18 amino acids long. CDR1 and CDR2 from the germline V gene are MNHEY and SVGAGI. J was trimmed by 3 bases and V by 0 bases; bases with no gene match: 9. The CDR3 bases are TGTGCCAGCAGTTACTCGTACACTAGCGGGCTTCTCTACAATGAGCAGTTCTTC. Translating gives CASSYSYTSGLLYNEQFF.

The chain recombines TRBV11-3 with TRBJ2-7; a possible D gene is TRBD1 (5 bases). The DNA end lines up better with TRBJ2-5; the J call may be wrong. Germline V lookup: CDR1 SGHNT, CDR2 YENEEA. CDR3 size: 13 residues. The chain's CDR3 is CASSLARAETQYF. CDR3 sequence (DNA): TGTGCCAGCAGCTTAGCCAGGGCGGAGACCCAGTACTTC.

J is TRBJ1-6 and V is TRBV6-2 or TRBV6-3; TRBD1 might be the D (6 bases). The CDR3 extends over 16 amino acids. Germline V gives CDR1 MNHEY, CDR2 SVGEGT. Trimming removed 4 bases at V and 4 bases at J, with 14 bases between. The CDR3 nucleotides read TGTGCCAGCAGTTGGAGGGGGGGGGGTTATAATTCACCCCTCCACTTT. It is translated as CASSWRGGGYNSPLHF.

J is TRBJ2-1 and V is TRBV7-8, with 10 positions matching TRBD2. The germline V gene has CDR1 SGHVS and CDR2 FQNEAQ. The length of the CDR3 is 16 residues. The junction had 11 bases not matched to a gene; V was cut back by 5 bases and J by 7 bases. CDR3 in DNA: TGTGCCAGCAGCGTACTAACTAGCGGGAAATCAAATGAGCAGTTCTTC. It specifies CASSVLTSGKSNEQFF.

The chain joins TRBV6-2 or TRBV6-3 to TRBJ1-1; 7 bases agree with TRBD1. CDR3 length: 14 amino acids. CDR1 and CDR2 from the germline V gene are MNHEY and SVGEGT. Trimming cost V 8 bases and J 5 bases; bases outside gene matches: 11. The CDR3 DNA follows: TGTGCCAGCGGTTCGAACAGGGGTGGAACTGAAGCTTTCTTT. This sequence encodes CASGSNRGGTEAFF.

This clonotype has a count of ten or more. This sequence joins TRBV27 and TRBJ2-3; 9 bases agree with TRBD2. The CDR3 totals 17 residues. Per germline, CDR1 MNHEY and CDR2 SMNVEV (reference sequence). The J segment lost 0 bases and the V segment lost 2 bases, leaving 6 bases of the junction unmatched. Written as DNA, the CDR3 is TGTGCCAGCAGTTTAAGGGCTAGCGGGACTAGCACAGATACGCAGTATTTT. Its protein is CASSLRASGTSTDTQYF.

To note about this clonotype: A read error may produce the germline difference seen at one junction end. J is TRBJ2-5 and V is TRBV9; 9 positions match TRBD1. The last part of the DNA fits TRBJ2-7 better; the J call may be wrong. CDR1 and CDR2 (germline): SGDLS, YYNGEE. CDR3 length: 15 residues. CDR3 protein: CACSVEGQGYHEQYF. In DNA, the CDR3 is TGTGCCTGCAGCGTAGAAGGACAGGGGTACCACGAGCAGTACTTC.